These 4 T cell receptor beta chains share one sample of origin, sequenced in a study of T cells in women clearing cervical HPV infection. Some clones are missing from TCRdb's copy, which holds only in-frame ones; the method was immunoSEQ multiplex PCR. This table holds tens of thousands of clones. Input material: blood buffy coat. Receptors originate from a woman between 18 and 75 years old with a cervical HPV16 infection that either progressed to CIN3+ or cleared (not recorded which).

On this clone: The read is 3 residues too short to cover the CDR3 end, so that end is filled in from the germline J gene. The chain combines TRBV2 with TRBJ1-1, with TRBD1 identical over 7 bases. CDR1 and CDR2 from the germline V gene are SNHLY and FYNNEI. V lost 6 bases to trimming and J lost 5 bases; unmatched junction nucleotides: 9. This CDR3 spans 14 amino acids. The covered CDR3 bases are TGTGCCAGCAGATTCGACAGGGATAGTACTGAA. Protein: CASRFDRDSTE. The whole CDR3 sequence is CASRFDRDSTEAFF.

On this clone: The missing CDR3 end, 3 residues past where the read stops, is filled in from the germline J gene. This chain joins TRBV19 and TRBJ2-7; D perhaps matches TRBD1 (6 bases). The CDR3 consists of 14 residues. V was cut by 10 bases and J by 4 bases, with 20 bases left in between. From germline, CDR1 is LNHDA and CDR2 SQIVND (reference sequence). The chain's CDR3 is CATSAGAQGYEQYF. Partial CDR3 DNA: TGTGCCACCTCGGCAGGGGCGCAGGGTTACGAG.

Turning to this clone: The CDR3 end falls 3 residues outside the read, so it is completed with the germline J gene. The chain links TRBV20-1 to TRBJ2-1; 11 bases line up with TRBD2. The CDR3 length is 17 residues. Germline lookup yields CDR1 DFQATT and CDR2 SNEGSKA (reference sequence). V was pared by 3 bases and J by 5 bases, with 12 bases of the junction left unmatched. CDR3 bases read: TGCAGTGCTAGTCCTAGCGGGGGGATTACATTCCACAATGAG. Translating gives CSASPSGGITFHNE. The whole CDR3 protein is CSASPSGGITFHNEQFF.

About this clone: The read stops 3 residues short of the end of the CDR3; the missing end is completed from the germline J gene. The chain joins TRBV2 to TRBJ2-1; 8 bases fit TRBD2. This CDR3 region has 15 residues. The J segment lost 4 bases and the V segment lost 6 bases, leaving 8 bases of the junction unmatched. CDR1 SNHLY and CDR2 FYNNEI come from the germline V gene. Partial CDR3 DNA: TGTGCCAGCAGCGGGGGGGCCCTTTTTTACAATGAG. Translated, it gives CASSGGALFYNE. The entire CDR3 reads CASSGGALFYNEQFF.